This TCR beta chain originates from a study of T cell responses to AZD1222 COVID-19 vaccine. Method: immunoSEQ multiplex PCR; TCRdb's copy keeps in-frame clones and lacks some. The sample carries about 180,000 clones, 85% to 90% recorded once. Second-dose groups at about 4 or about 12 weeks were pooled. With respect to this clone: What it binds is unknown.

Findings and limits, study-wide: Possibly, clonal diversity was underestimated; donors were largely white British and included more females. The span of vaccine-associated CD4 TCRs extended across spike, with dominance at 160-218 and 743-854.

Trimming cost V 5 bases and J 2 bases; bases outside gene matches: 11. CDR3 size: 16 residues. The V gene's germline CDR1 is LNHDA and CDR2 SQIVND (reference sequence). This material consisted of peripheral blood, taken 28 days after the second AZD1222 dose. The chain is built from TRBV19 and TRBJ2-7; 8 bases match TRBD1. This clonotype was sampled from an adult who received the AZD1222 COVID-19 vaccine. The CDR3 here is CASSAVRTGKTYEQYF. CDR3 DNA sequence: TGTGCCAGTAGTGCAGTAAGGACAGGGAAAACCTACGAGCAGTACTTC.